Listed below are T cell receptor beta chains from one sample, sequenced in a study of OX40 agonist ivuxolimab in advanced cancers. Produced via immunoSEQ multiplex PCR; TCRdb's table is partial and in-frame only. Of 50,000 or so clones in the sample, roughly 84% were seen once. Specimen: CD4+ or CD8+ T cells sorted from blood, collected in a trial of the OX40 agonist ivuxolimab. Receptor source: an adult with an advanced solid tumor such as melanoma, head and neck, liver or kidney cancer. Both conserved end residues are part of each CDR3. The order of the fields is clone size, D gene, V gene, J gene, CDR3 protein, CDR3 DNA. The D gene is left open where the match is weak. The size entry is marked missing in some rows and otherwise reads once, few, many or a size class.

clone size: .
D gene: TRBD1
V gene: TRBV7-9
J gene: TRBJ1-5
CDR3 protein: CASSSSQTGGVGNQPQHF
CDR3 DNA: TGTGCCAGCAGCTCGAGCCAAACAGGGGGCGTGGGCAATCAGCCCCAGCATTTT

clone size: .
D gene: TRBD1
V gene: TRBV28
J gene: TRBJ1-6
CDR3 protein: CASSLGQGNSPLHF
CDR3 DNA: TGTGCCAGCAGTCTCGGACAGGGTAATTCACCCCTCCACTTT

clone size: .
D gene: .
V gene: TRBV7-9
J gene: TRBJ2-7
CDR3 protein: CASSSYGGNPKGEQYF
CDR3 DNA: TGTGCCAGCAGCTCCTACGGGGGTAACCCTAAGGGCGAGCAGTACTTC

clone size: .
D gene: .
V gene: TRBV2
J gene: TRBJ2-7
CDR3 protein: CASRPGRYEQYF
CDR3 DNA: TGTGCCAGCAGGCCAGGCAGGTACGAGCAGTACTTC

clone size: .
D gene: .
V gene: TRBV7-2
J gene: TRBJ2-1
CDR3 protein: CASSLVGGASNEQFF
CDR3 DNA: TGTGCCAGCAGCTTAGTGGGGGGGGCCTCGAATGAGCAGTTCTTC

clone size: .
D gene: .
V gene: TRBV7-9
J gene: TRBJ2-1
CDR3 protein: CASSSGNNEQFF
CDR3 DNA: TGTGCCAGCAGCTCCGGGAACAATGAGCAGTTCTTC

clone size: .
D gene: .
V gene: TRBV28
J gene: TRBJ2-7
CDR3 protein: CASSQDTRYEQYF
CDR3 DNA: TGTGCCAGCAGCCAGGACACACGCTACGAGCAGTACTTC

clone size: once
D gene: .
V gene: TRBV15
J gene: TRBJ1-5
CDR3 protein: CATSRDRQVNQPQHF
CDR3 DNA: TGTGCCACCAGCAGAGATAGGCAGGTCAATCAGCCCCAGCATTTT

clone size: .
D gene: TRBD1
V gene: TRBV2
J gene: TRBJ1-2
CDR3 protein: CASNRGATANYGYTF
CDR3 DNA: TGTGCCAGCAACAGGGGCGCGACGGCTAACTATGGCTACACCTTC

clone size: .
D gene: .
V gene: TRBV9
J gene: TRBJ2-2
CDR3 protein: CASSAAATTGELFF
CDR3 DNA: TGTGCCAGCAGCGCCGCGGCGACGACCGGGGAGCTGTTTTTT

clone size: few
D gene: .
V gene: TRBV2
J gene: TRBJ1-3
CDR3 protein: CASGIGGPGNTIYF
CDR3 DNA: TGTGCCAGCGGAATCGGGGGACCTGGAAACACCATATATTTT

clone size: .
D gene: .
V gene: TRBV6-5
J gene: TRBJ1-3
CDR3 protein: CASSSDGNTIYF
CDR3 DNA: TGTGCCAGCAGTTCCGATGGAAACACCATATATTTT

clone size: .
D gene: .
V gene: TRBV4-1
J gene: TRBJ2-7
CDR3 protein: CASSQFAGPTYEQYF
CDR3 DNA: TGCGCCAGCAGCCAATTCGCGGGGCCCACCTACGAGCAGTACTTC

clone size: .
D gene: TRBD1
V gene: TRBV18
J gene: TRBJ1-1
CDR3 protein: CASSPRGQDPMNTEAFF
CDR3 DNA: TGTGCCAGCTCACCACGGGGACAGGACCCCATGAACACTGAAGCTTTCTTT

clone size: .
D gene: .
V gene: TRBV29-1
J gene: TRBJ2-7
CDR3 protein: CSVGPNSYEQYF
CDR3 DNA: TGCAGCGTTGGACCTAACTCCTACGAGCAGTACTTC

clone size: .
D gene: TRBD1
V gene: TRBV19
J gene: TRBJ1-4
CDR3 protein: CASSTRPGGNEKLFF
CDR3 DNA: TGTGCCAGTAGTACCCGGCCAGGGGGTAATGAAAAACTGTTTTTT